Below, 25 T cell receptor beta chains from the same sample are listed, as sequenced in a study of CD8 T cells in ankylosing spondylitis. Study observations and caveats: A motif in TCR beta, a set of roughly eight highly homologous variants, appeared characteristic of ankylosing spondylitis blood.

In TCRdb, the 5' RACE reads were re-called with MiXCR into one record per CDR3 protein. The sample holds about 460,000 distinct CDR3 sequences, about 5.7% seen once. These receptors lack a known antigen. The specimen sequenced was blood, either unsorted or a sorted T cell fraction (not recorded which). Receptors originate from a male donor with ankylosing spondylitis.

At least ten counts were recorded for this clonotype. The chain joins TRBV28 to TRBJ2-3; D possibly corresponds to TRBD1 (6 bases). The length of the CDR3 is 12 residues. Germline values: CDR1 MDHEN, CDR2 SYDVKM. Trimming stripped 10 bases from V and 3 bases from J, with 11 bases between. The DNA for the CDR3 is TGTGCCACCAGGGGATATACAGATACGCAGTATTTT. It codes for CATRGYTDTQYF.

This clonotype was found many times. The chain carries TRBV5-1 and TRBJ2-1, with 14 bases aligning to TRBD2. The CDR3 length is 18 residues. Losses at the gene ends were 0 bases for V and 2 bases for J; bases not matched to a gene: 4. Per the germline V gene, CDR1 is SGHRS and CDR2 is YFSETQ. This CDR3 reads CASSLATGLAGAYNEQFF. The CDR3, as DNA: TGCGCCAGCAGCTTGGCAACGGGACTAGCGGGAGCCTACAATGAGCAGTTCTTC.

This clonotype occurred many times. The chain uses TRBV9 and TRBJ2-3, with TRBD2 matching 9 bases. V gave up 0 bases and J gave up 4 bases; unmatched junction bases: 3. CDR1 SGDLS and CDR2 YYNGEE come from the germline V gene. The CDR3 length is 15 residues. The CDR3 coding sequence is TGTGCCAGCAGCGTAGGGCGGGGGGGCGCAGATACGCAGTATTTT. This gives the protein CASSVGRGGADTQYF.

This clonotype was seen ten or more times. This chain uses TRBV7-2 with TRBJ1-2; 8 bases are a match to TRBD1. The germline V gene has CDR1 SGHTA and CDR2 FQGNSA. The J segment lost 8 bases and the V segment lost 4 bases, leaving 9 bases of the junction unmatched. This CDR3 spans 14 amino acids. The DNA for the CDR3 is TGTGCCAGCAGCTCCGGGACAGGACCCTGGGGCTACACCTTC. Translation: CASSSGTGPWGYTF.

This clonotype was recorded many times. The chain recombines TRBV28 with TRBJ2-3, with 8 bases lining up with TRBD1. The CDR3 sequence is 16 residues long. Germline V gene sequence: CDR1 MDHEN, CDR2 SYDVKM. With 4 bases clipped from V and 4 bases from J, the junction kept 10 bases outside the gene matches. The CDR3 DNA sequence: TGTGCCAGCAGTTCTCTAGGACAGGGTGGGGCAGATACGCAGTATTTT. Translated: CASSSLGQGGADTQYF.

V and J are TRBV6-5 and TRBJ1-4; maybe TRBD1 (5 bases). This CDR3 has 15 residues. The V and J ends lost 0 bases and 7 bases respectively, with 12 bases between them. CDR1 and CDR2 from the germline V gene are MNHEY and SVGAGI. The chain's CDR3 is CASSYSRSQGEKLFF. CDR3 nucleotides: TGTGCCAGCAGTTACTCGAGGTCCCAGGGTGAAAAACTGTTTTTT.

This clonotype was observed many times. The J gene is TRBJ2-7, the V gene TRBV5-1; D not resolved. Trimming cost V 0 bases and J 2 bases, with 12 bases left between them. Germline-derived CDR1 and CDR2 are SGHRS and YFSETQ. This CDR3 is 15 amino acids long. Here the CDR3 DNA reads TGCGCCAGCAGCTTGGATCCGGGCGTACCCTACGAGCAGTACTTC. Residues: CASSLDPGVPYEQYF.

This clonotype was seen many times. The chain has TRBV7-2 and TRBJ1-6; D call uncertain. The CDR3 spans 13 residues. The germline gives CDR1 SGHTA, CDR2 FQGNSA. The V gene lost 2 bases and the J gene lost 7 bases, with 6 bases spanning the gap. The CDR3 protein is CASSLRPNSPLHF. DNA of the CDR3: TGTGCCAGCAGCTTAAGGCCCAATTCACCCCTCCACTTT.

This clonotype was seen repeatedly, ten times or more. The chain combines TRBV20-1 with TRBJ1-1, with D perhaps matching TRBD1 (5 bases). Germline V CDR1 and CDR2: DFQATT, SNEGSKA (reference sequence). The V gene lost 5 bases and the J gene lost 3 bases, with 10 bases spanning the gap. The CDR3 covers 12 residues. The CDR3 bases are TGCAGTGCTGGGGGTGGGTACACTGAAGCTTTCTTT. It codes for CSAGGGYTEAFF.

CDR3 sequence reads: CASSSAGTRNRYEQYF. CDR3 sequence (DNA): TGTGCCAGCAGTTCAGCCGGGACACGCAACCGCTACGAGCAGTACTTC. The chain recombines TRBV28 with TRBJ2-7; D is perhaps TRBD1 (6 bases). CDR1 MDHEN and CDR2 SYDVKM come from the germline V gene. Trimming removed 4 bases from V and 3 bases from J, with 19 bases in between. This CDR3 is built from 16 residues.

Many counts were recorded for this clonotype. The genes are TRBV9 and TRBJ1-1; D remains ambiguous. V was cut by 1 base and J by 1 base, with 5 bases left in between. The length of the CDR3 is 13 residues. CDR1 is SGDLS, CDR2 YYNGEE, per germline. The CDR3 DNA follows: TGTGCCAGCAGCGTAAGATGGAACACTGAAGCTTTCTTT. Translating gives CASSVRWNTEAFF.

Ten or more counts support this clonotype. The chain couples TRBV28 to TRBJ2-5; 15 bases fit TRBD2. CDR1 MDHEN and CDR2 SYDVKM come from the germline V gene. Trimming removed 6 bases from V and 5 bases from J; junction bases left unmatched: 10. This CDR3 has 17 amino acids. The CDR3 reads CASSPTRTSGGAETQYF. The CDR3 bases are TGTGCCAGCAGCCCTACTAGGACTAGCGGGGGGGCGGAGACCCAGTACTTC.

This clonotype was seen at least ten times. This chain uses TRBV15 with TRBJ1-1, with unresolved D. The CDR3 totals 14 residues. Trimming took off 0 bases at V and 2 bases at J, with 7 bases between the two ends. Germline lookup yields CDR1 LNHNV and CDR2 YYDKDF (reference sequence). The CDR3 nucleotides are TGTGCCACCAGCAGAGATACCATTAACACTGAAGCTTTCTTT. Translating it yields CATSRDTINTEAFF.

This clonotype was seen many times. The chain joins TRBV4-3 to TRBJ2-6; possible D gene TRBD2, 5 bases. This CDR3 is built from 19 residues. Germline V gives CDR1 LGHNA, CDR2 YSLEER. V was trimmed by 2 bases and J by 0 bases, leaving 17 bases between them. As DNA, the CDR3 is TGCGCCAGCAGCCAACTGGACGGGATCGAATTCTCTGGGGCCAACGTCCTGACTTTC. This gives the protein CASSQLDGIEFSGANVLTF.

In its sample, this clonotype was seen many times. The chain uses TRBV6-1 and TRBJ1-6; D might be TRBD1 (5 bases). Trimming removed 6 bases from V and 10 bases from J, with 13 bases in between. This CDR3 contains 13 residues. Germline CDR1 is MNHNS and CDR2 is SASEGT. CDR3 DNA sequence: TGTGCCAGCAGAAAAGGGGTTAGCTCACCCCTCCACTTT. It specifies CASRKGVSSPLHF.

The table lists this clonotype with a few counts. The chain carries TRBV25-1 and TRBJ2-2, with TRBD2 matching 8 bases. The CDR3 extends over 14 amino acids. The germline V gene encodes CDR1 MGHDK and CDR2 SYGVNS. Here the CDR3 reads CVTTGTSRTGELFF. CDR3 sequence (DNA): TGTGTCACAACCGGGACTAGTCGCACCGGGGAGCTGTTTTTT. The full variable domain, with the rest looked up from reference TRBV25-1 and TRBJ2-2, is EADIYQTPRYLVIGTGKKITLECSQTMGHDKMYWYQQDPGMELHLIHYSYGVNSTEKGDLSSESTVSRIRTEHFPLTLESARPSHTSQYLCVTTGTSRTGELFFGEGSRLTVL.

At least ten counts were recorded for this clonotype. The junction and the germline gene differ at one end; a read error may be behind it. This chain uses TRBV5-1 with TRBJ2-2; D gene ambiguous. The CDR3 has 14 amino acids. CDR1 SGHRS and CDR2 YFSETQ come from the germline V gene. The CDR3 loop is CASRLAIAHGELFF. CDR3 sequence (DNA): TGCGCCAGCAGATTGGCTATAGCACACGGGGAGCTGTTTTTT.

This clonotype has only one observation. This clone may be a read error of a much larger clone one base away. The chain recombines TRBV20-1 with TRBJ2-3, with D tentatively TRBD2 (7 bases). This CDR3 has 15 residues. V shed 3 bases and J shed 4 bases, with 17 bases lying between them. Per the germline V gene, CDR1 is DFQATT and CDR2 is SNEGSKA (reference sequence). CDR3 coding DNA: TGCAGTGCTAGTCACCGTGGGGGGGCAGCAGATACGCAGTATTTT. Its translation: CSASHRGGAADTQYF.

Many counts were recorded for this clonotype. CDR3 sequence reads: CSASTGANVLTF. CDR3 DNA sequence: TGCAGTGCTAGCACTGGGGCCAACGTCCTGACTTTC. V usage is TRBV20-1 and J usage is TRBJ2-6; D remains unclear. V was cut by 3 bases and J by 2 bases, with 2 bases left in between. CDR1 and CDR2 from the germline V gene are DFQATT and SNEGSKA (reference sequence). The CDR3 loop spans 12 amino acids.

This clonotype was seen at least ten times. The chain couples TRBV29-1 to TRBJ2-7; D may be TRBD1 (6 bases). Trimming took 4 bases from V and 4 from J, leaving 14 bases between them. The CDR3 totals 13 residues. Looked up from germline, CDR1 is SQVTM and CDR2 is ANQGSEA. The CDR3 sequence is CSVGSGEHYEQYF. The CDR3 nucleotides are TGCAGCGTTGGTTCAGGGGAACATTACGAGCAGTACTTC.

This clonotype turned up a few times. The chain couples TRBV6-6 to TRBJ2-1; tentative D call: TRBD2 (5 bases). V was shortened by 2 bases and J by 7 bases, with 9 bases between the two germline ends. The CDR3 contains 13 residues. Germline loops: CDR1 MNHNY, CDR2 SVGAGI (reference sequence). DNA for the CDR3: TGTGCCAGCAGTTACACTAGAACTAATGAGCAGTTCTTC. It yields the protein CASSYTRTNEQFF.

The table lists this clonotype with many counts. The rearrangement uses TRBV12-3 or TRBV12-4 and TRBJ2-2; D not certain. V was shortened by 6 bases and J by 5 bases, with 10 bases between the two germline ends. The CDR3 is 13 residues long. The CDR3 nucleotides are TGTGCCAGCAGACAACCTTTGACCGGGGAGCTGTTTTTT. Translation gives CASRQPLTGELFF.

This clonotype was counted between two and nine times. The rearrangement links TRBV6-6 to TRBJ1-2, with D possibly being TRBD1 (5 bases). Trimming removed 8 bases at V and 6 bases at J, with 13 bases between. The CDR3 sequence is 12 residues long. Germline-derived CDR1 and CDR2 are MNHNY and SVGAGI (reference sequence). The DNA of the CDR3 is TGTGCCAGCCTCTCAGGGTACCATGGCTACACCTTC. It is translated as CASLSGYHGYTF.

This clonotype was counted at least ten times. This chain connects TRBV20-1 to TRBJ2-1; tentatively, D is TRBD1 or TRBD2 (7 bases each). Germline V CDR1 and CDR2: DFQATT, SNEGSKA (reference sequence). The CDR3 sequence is 14 residues long. V dropped 6 bases and J dropped 1 base, with 13 bases sitting between them. CDR3: CSARGGASYNEQFF. CDR3 in DNA: TGCAGTGCCAGGGGGGGGGCATCCTACAATGAGCAGTTCTTC.

This clonotype was counted ten times or more. This chain connects TRBV27 to TRBJ2-7; TRBD2 agrees at 9 bases. CDR1 MNHEY and CDR2 SMNVEV come from the germline V gene (reference sequence). The trim removed 2 bases at V and 4 bases at J, leaving 15 bases unmatched. This CDR3 is built from 18 residues. CDR3 bases: TGTGCCAGCAGTTTAAGGGGCCCCGGCCTAGCGGGGTTTTACGAGCAGTACTTC. Protein: CASSLRGPGLAGFYEQYF.